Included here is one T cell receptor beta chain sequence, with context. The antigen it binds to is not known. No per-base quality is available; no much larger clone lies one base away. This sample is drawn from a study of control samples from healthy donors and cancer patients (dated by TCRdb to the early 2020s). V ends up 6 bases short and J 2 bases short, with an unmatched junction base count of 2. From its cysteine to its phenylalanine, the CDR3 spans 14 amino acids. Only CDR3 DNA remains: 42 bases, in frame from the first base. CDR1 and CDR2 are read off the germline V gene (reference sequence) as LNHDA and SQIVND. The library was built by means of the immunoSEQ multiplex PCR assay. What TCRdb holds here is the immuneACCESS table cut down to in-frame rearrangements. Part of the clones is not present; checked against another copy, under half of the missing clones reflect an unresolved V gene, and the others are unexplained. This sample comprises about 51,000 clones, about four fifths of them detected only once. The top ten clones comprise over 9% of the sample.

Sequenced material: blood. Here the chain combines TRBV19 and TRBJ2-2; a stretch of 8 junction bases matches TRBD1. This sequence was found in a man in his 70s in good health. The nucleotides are TGTGCCAGTAGCGGACAGGGTAACACCGGGGAGCTGTTTTTT. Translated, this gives CASSGQGNTGELFF. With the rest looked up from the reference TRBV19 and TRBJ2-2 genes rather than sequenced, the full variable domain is DGGITQSPKYLFRKEGQNVTLSCEQNLNHDAMYWYRQDPGQGLRLIYYSQIVNDFQKGDIAEGYSVSREKKESFPLTVTSAQKNPTAFYLCASSGQGNTGELFFGEGSRLTVL.